These 16 T cell receptor beta chains were sequenced from one sample in a study of beta chain features in type 1 diabetes. Study-wide results and limits: TCRB CDR3s were moderately but significantly shorter in Type 1 diabetes patients in all four CD4+ subsets.

Their antigens are not known. The isolated RNA, all of it, was reverse transcribed, so expressed TCRB transcripts were what got sequenced. Clones were sequenced by immunoSEQ multiplex PCR, and TCRdb holds only the in-frame ones, with some missing. The sample records approximately 250,000 clones, approximately 10% being singletons. Sequencing was performed on naive CD4+ T cells from blood. The receptor source for this set is a man aged 25-45 years with type 1 diabetes.

Only a few counts were recorded for this clone. The chain combines TRBV6-1 with TRBJ1-1, with unresolved D. The V gene's germline CDR1 is MNHNS and CDR2 SASEGT. Trimming removed 6 bases at V and 1 base at J, with 9 bases between. This CDR3 is built from 13 residues. In DNA form, the CDR3 reads TGTGCCAGCAGAGAGGGAACGAACACTGAAGCTTTCTTT. It specifies CASREGTNTEAFF.

This clone has only a few counts. The J gene is TRBJ2-1, the V gene TRBV4-3; tentatively, D is TRBD2 (5 bases). Germline V CDR1 and CDR2: LGHNA, YSLEER. This CDR3 contains 15 residues. The V gene lost 1 base and the J gene lost 2 bases, with 9 bases spanning the gap. This CDR3 is CASSQAGTTYNEQFF. CDR3 nucleotides: TGCGCCAGCAGCCAAGCGGGAACAACCTACAATGAGCAGTTCTTC.

This clone was observed a handful of times. The chain uses TRBV6-1 and TRBJ2-3, with a tentative D call TRBD2 (6 bases). The germline V gene encodes CDR1 MNHNS and CDR2 SASEGT. The CDR3 spans 14 residues. V shed 10 bases and J shed 4 bases, with 18 bases lying between them. CDR3 in DNA: TGTGCCATCATGACGGGGGTACCGTCAGATACGCAGTATTTT. Translating gives CAIMTGVPSDTQYF.

The sample holds a few counts of this clone. V is TRBV7-2 and J is TRBJ1-5; 8 nucleotides align to TRBD1. The CDR3 covers 15 residues. Germline V gene sequence: CDR1 SGHTA, CDR2 FQGNSA. The trim removed 5 bases at V and 4 bases at J, leaving 7 bases unmatched. CDR3 bases: TGTGCCAGCAGCCTAGGGACAGGTAGTAATCAGCCCCAGCATTTT. Its protein product is CASSLGTGSNQPQHF.

In this sample, this clone turned up a few times. This chain connects TRBV19 to TRBJ1-5, with a possible D match to TRBD1 (6 bases). Looked up from germline, CDR1 is LNHDA and CDR2 is SQIVND (reference sequence). CDR3 length equals 16 residues. V lost 4 bases to trimming and J lost 2 bases, with 15 bases between them. The chain's CDR3 is CASSNPRGPGNQPQHF. The CDR3 DNA follows: TGTGCCAGTAGTAACCCGCGGGGGCCGGGCAATCAGCCCCAGCATTTT.

V usage is TRBV16 and J usage is TRBJ1-2, with TRBD1 matching over 7 bases. CDR3 length: 15 residues. Germline V lookup: CDR1 KGHSY, CDR2 FQNENV. J lost 2 bases, V lost 0 bases, and 3 bases had no gene match. CDR3 sequence reads: CASSQSRQGNYGYTF. Here the CDR3 DNA reads TGTGCCAGCAGCCAATCGAGACAGGGAAACTATGGCTACACCTTC.

CDR3 bases: TGCGCCAGCAGCCAAGGAGGGACAGTCTCCTACGAGCAGTACTTC. The encoded protein is CASSQGGTVSYEQYF. The rearrangement uses TRBV4-1 and TRBJ2-7; 7 bases line up with TRBD1. J lost 0 bases, V lost 1 base, and 3 bases had no gene match. Germline V gives CDR1 MGHRA, CDR2 YSYEKL. The CDR3 is 15 amino acids.

V and J are TRBV27 and TRBJ2-7; D perhaps matches TRBD2 (6 bases). The V and J ends lost 2 bases and 4 bases respectively, with 15 bases between them. The CDR3 contains 15 residues. CDR1 and CDR2 (germline): MNHEY, SMNVEV (reference sequence). This CDR3 reads CASSLVNGGVYEQYF. The CDR3 bases are TGTGCCAGCAGTTTAGTCAACGGGGGAGTATACGAGCAGTACTTC.

This clone was seen just once. This chain links TRBV6-6 with TRBJ2-7; D is perhaps TRBD1 (5 bases). Germline V gene lookup returns CDR1 MNHNY and CDR2 SVGAGI (reference sequence). V was trimmed by 0 bases and J by 2 bases, leaving 11 bases between them. The CDR3 contains 15 residues. In nucleotides, the CDR3 is TGTGCCAGCAGTTACTCGAGTGGGGCTACCTACGAGCAGTACTTC. It is translated as CASSYSSGATYEQYF.

Only one count was recorded for this clone. The chain carries TRBV10-3 and TRBJ2-5; TRBD2 matches at 11 bases. The germline V gene encodes CDR1 ENHRY and CDR2 SYGVKD. V lost 6 bases, J lost 2 bases, and 5 bases stayed unmatched. The CDR3 is 15 residues long. Here the CDR3 reads CAISSVAGGQETQYF. The CDR3 DNA is TGTGCCATCAGCTCCGTAGCGGGGGGGCAAGAGACCCAGTACTTC.

V gene TRBV5-4 combines with J gene TRBJ2-7; 8 positions match TRBD1. Looked up from germline, CDR1 is SGHNT and CDR2 is YYREEE (reference sequence). Germline trimming cut 5 bases from V and 6 bases from J; bases unmatched to any gene: 10. This CDR3 has 14 residues. The CDR3 sequence: CASSSKTGEAEQYF. Here the CDR3 DNA reads TGTGCCAGCAGTTCTAAGACAGGGGAGGCCGAGCAGTACTTC.

This rearrangement joins TRBV11-2 to TRBJ2-3, with D tentatively TRBD2 (7 bases). Germline values: CDR1 SGHAT, CDR2 FQNNGV. The CDR3 extends over 15 amino acids. Trimming stripped 4 bases from V and 5 bases from J, with 16 bases between. The DNA for the CDR3 is TGTGCCAGCAGCTCCGGTGGGGGGGCACAAGATACGCAGTATTTT. It encodes CASSSGGGAQDTQYF.

The rearrangement links TRBV7-9 to TRBJ1-4; 7 positions match TRBD1. The CDR3 covers 16 residues. CDR1 is SEHNR, CDR2 FQNEAQ, per germline (reference sequence). V shed 3 bases and J 8 bases; nucleotides not matched to a gene: 12. The CDR3 DNA is TGTGCCAGCAGCTTTTGGGTCGGGACAGCCGTCGAAAAACTGTTTTTT. This encodes CASSFWVGTAVEKLFF.

This clone was seen a few times. The chain has TRBV10-3 and TRBJ1-2; weak D call: TRBD1 (6 bases). CDR1 and CDR2 (germline): ENHRY, SYGVKD. V shed 0 bases and J shed 0 bases, with 14 bases lying between them. The CDR3 runs to 17 residues. Written as DNA, the CDR3 is TGTGCCATCAGTGAGTCAGGCGGCAGGGGAACTAACTATGGCTACACCTTC. It is translated as CAISESGGRGTNYGYTF.

In DNA, the CDR3 is TGTGCCAGCAGTCCTCCCCCTAGCTTGGAGACCCAGTACTTC. It yields the protein CASSPPPSLETQYF. The genes are TRBV28 and TRBJ2-5, with D perhaps TRBD2 (5 bases). Trimming pared 5 bases from V and 5 bases from J, leaving 15 bases between. Per germline, CDR1 MDHEN and CDR2 SYDVKM. This CDR3 contains 14 residues.

J is TRBJ2-7 and V is TRBV5-4, with TRBD1 matching over 7 bases. Germline CDR1 and CDR2: SGHNT and YYREEE (reference sequence). This CDR3 spans 14 amino acids. Trimming removed 0 bases from V and 7 bases from J; junction bases left unmatched: 7. CDR3 nucleotide sequence: TGTGCCAGCAGCTTGGACCAGGGGGTAGAGGAGCAGTACTTC. Its protein is CASSLDQGVEEQYF.